These 21 T cell receptor beta chains came from one sample sequenced in a study of CD8 T cells in ankylosing spondylitis (dated by TCRdb to about 2017). On the study overall, not on this receptor specifically: Blood from ankylosing spondylitis patients appeared to be characterized by a TCR beta motif made up of several highly homologous amino acid variants.

Their antigens are not known. The method behind the library was 5' RACE. Data came from an Illumina HiSeq 2500. TCRdb redid the processing of the public reads, applying fastp at Q25 and MiXCR, and retained in-frame beta chains. Rows merge per CDR3 protein into single entries with the most common DNA and genes. Counted in this sample were fewer than 500,000 distinct CDR3 sequences; around 26% of them appeared once. Approximately 1% of the sample is held by the ten biggest clonotypes. Input material: blood, either unsorted or a sorted T cell fraction (not recorded which). The receptors shown here come from a male donor with ankylosing spondylitis.

The chain uses TRBV5-4 and TRBJ1-5; 8 positions agree with TRBD1. CDR3 length: 14 residues. CDR1 is SGHNT, CDR2 YYREEE, per germline (reference sequence). V gave up 4 bases and J gave up 4 bases; unmatched junction bases: 4. As DNA, the CDR3 is TGTGCCAGCAGCCGACAGGGGATTAATCAGCCCCAGCATTTT. Its translation: CASSRQGINQPQHF.

In its sample, this clonotype was seen a few times. CDR3 sequence: CASSRPERTSSYNEQFF. In DNA form, the CDR3 reads TGTGCCAGCAGCCGACCTGAACGTACGAGCTCCTACAATGAGCAGTTCTTC. The chain couples TRBV7-9 to TRBJ2-1; D is unresolved. This CDR3 is built from 17 residues. V was shortened by 5 bases and J by 0 bases, with 17 bases between the two germline ends. Germline V gene sequence: CDR1 SEHNR, CDR2 FQNEAQ (reference sequence).

This clonotype was observed a few times. The rearrangement joins TRBV11-2 to TRBJ1-1; 8 nucleotides match TRBD1. Trimming cost V 5 bases and J 11 bases; bases outside gene matches: 10. The CDR3 sequence is 13 residues long. The germline V gene has CDR1 SGHAT and CDR2 FQNNGV. The CDR3 loop reads CASSPRGRSVAFF. DNA of the CDR3: TGTGCCAGCAGCCCCAGGGGGCGTTCAGTGGCTTTCTTT. Filled out from reference TRBV11-2 and TRBJ1-1, the complete variable domain reads EAGVAQSPRYKIIEKRQSVAFWCNPISGHATLYWYQQILGQGPKLLIQFQNNGVVDDSQLPKDRFSAERLKGVDSTLKIQPAKLEDSAVYLCASSPRGRSVAFFGQGTRLTVV.

J is TRBJ1-1 and V is TRBV6-5, with no clear D. There are 14 residues in the CDR3. CDR1 is MNHEY and CDR2 is SVGAGI in the germline V gene. V shed 2 bases and J shed 0 bases, with 7 bases lying between them. CDR3 nucleotide sequence: TGTGCCAGCAGTTACGGGGTTATGAACACTGAAGCTTTCTTT. Amino acid sequence: CASSYGVMNTEAFF.

The gene calls are TRBV6-1 and TRBJ1-6; 9 bases fit TRBD1. The CDR3 extends over 15 amino acids. CDR1 and CDR2 from the germline V gene are MNHNS and SASEGT. Trimming cost V 4 bases and J 7 bases; bases outside gene matches: 5. CDR3 region: CASSGSGQGNSPLHF. In DNA form, the CDR3 reads TGTGCCAGCAGTGGGTCAGGACAGGGGAATTCACCCCTCCACTTT.

The rearrangement joins TRBV19 to TRBJ2-7; 10 bases map to TRBD2. The CDR3 runs 13 residues. Germline V gene lookup returns CDR1 LNHDA and CDR2 SQIVND (reference sequence). V lost 7 bases, J lost 5 bases, and 5 bases stayed unmatched. As DNA, the CDR3 is TGTGCCAGTACTCTAGCGGGAGAAAACGAGCAGTACGTC. Protein product: CASTLAGENEQYV.

The table lists this clonotype with a few counts. The chain couples TRBV12-3 or TRBV12-4 to TRBJ2-7; TRBD1 aligns across 7 bases. There are 14 residues in the CDR3. The V and J ends lost 7 bases and 2 bases, in that order; junction bases with no gene match: 8. The chain's CDR3 is CASTSTGLPYEQYF. In DNA form, the CDR3 reads TGTGCCAGCACTTCGACAGGGTTACCCTACGAGCAGTACTTC.

The V and J genes are TRBV5-1 and TRBJ1-1; 11 nucleotides agree with TRBD1. J was trimmed by 4 bases and V by 0 bases; bases with no gene match: 5. Germline-derived CDR1 and CDR2 are SGHRS and YFSETQ. The CDR3 sequence is 16 residues long. CDR3 amino acids: CASSLGGTGGFTEAFF. CDR3 nucleotides: TGCGCCAGCAGCTTGGGGGGGACAGGGGGTTTCACTGAAGCTTTCTTT.

V gene TRBV29-1 combines with J gene TRBJ2-5, with 11 bases that match TRBD2. The CDR3 sequence is 14 residues long. CDR1 and CDR2 from the germline V gene are SQVTM and ANQGSEA. The V and J ends lost 2 bases and 2 bases, in that order; junction bases with no gene match: 1. Written as DNA, the CDR3 is TGCAGCGTTGAACTAGCGGGAGGACAAGAGACCCAGTACTTC. It codes for CSVELAGGQETQYF.

Only one count was recorded for this clonotype. The genes are TRBV20-1 and TRBJ2-3; D possibly matches TRBD1 or TRBD2 (7 bases each). The CDR3 spans 12 residues. CDR1 is DFQATT and CDR2 is SNEGSKA in the germline V gene (reference sequence). The V and J ends lost 6 bases and 4 bases respectively, with 11 bases between them. The CDR3, as DNA: TGCAGTGCCGCAGGGGGGGCAGATACGCAGTATTTT. Translation gives CSAAGGADTQYF.

This clonotype was counted only a few times. The chain carries TRBV11-2 and TRBJ1-2, with 9 bases fitting TRBD1. The CDR3 has 13 amino acids. Looked up from germline, CDR1 is SGHAT and CDR2 is FQNNGV. Trimming at V came to 5 bases and at J to 8 bases, leaving 6 bases not matched to a gene. The CDR3 DNA reads TGTGCCAGCAGCCCCCGGACAGGGGACGGCTACACCTTC. It encodes CASSPRTGDGYTF.

This chain uses TRBV7-9 with TRBJ2-1; no reliable D call. The CDR3 is 12 residues long. The germline gives CDR1 SEHNR, CDR2 FQNEAQ (reference sequence). V lost 4 bases, J lost 12 bases, and 13 bases lay in between. CDR3 region: CASSSRVSGQFF. CDR3 DNA: TGTGCCAGCAGCTCCCGGGTCTCAGGGCAGTTCTTC.

The chain combines TRBV11-2 with TRBJ2-1; 7 bases are shared with TRBD1. The length of the CDR3 is 15 residues. Per germline, CDR1 SGHAT and CDR2 FQNNGV. V trimming: 5 bases; J trimming: 7 bases; junction bases outside the gene matches: 11. The CDR3 loop reads CASSGRAHRGNEQFF. CDR3 DNA sequence: TGTGCCAGCAGCGGTAGGGCGCACAGGGGTAATGAGCAGTTCTTC.

The chain has TRBV20-1 and TRBJ2-1; no clear D gene. V gave up 1 base and J gave up 8 bases, with 3 bases separating them. CDR3 size: 10 residues. From germline, CDR1 is DFQATT and CDR2 SNEGSKA (reference sequence). Here the CDR3 DNA reads TGCAGTGCTAGAGGTCATGAGCAGTTCTTC. Its protein product is CSARGHEQFF.

The rearrangement uses TRBV7-2 and TRBJ2-1; the match to TRBD2 covers 7 bases. This CDR3 contains 16 residues. Trimming at V came to 5 bases and at J to 4 bases, leaving 11 bases not matched to a gene. CDR1 SGHTA and CDR2 FQGNSA come from the germline V gene. The CDR3 protein is CASSTTSANSYNEQFF. The DNA of the CDR3 is TGTGCCAGCAGCACCACTAGCGCCAACTCTTACAATGAGCAGTTCTTC.

This clonotype was seen more than once but under ten times. The genes are TRBV11-2 and TRBJ1-6, with 11 bases aligning to TRBD1. In germline, CDR1 is SGHAT, CDR2 FQNNGV. V lost 3 bases, J lost 8 bases, and 0 bases stayed unmatched. This CDR3 has 14 amino acids. The CDR3 sequence is CASSLDRGHSPLHF. The CDR3 region has the DNA TGTGCCAGCAGCTTGGACAGGGGGCATTCACCCCTCCACTTT.

The V gene is TRBV6-1, the J gene TRBJ1-1; TRBD1 matches 9 bases. Germline loops: CDR1 MNHNS, CDR2 SASEGT. CDR3 length equals 16 residues. V dropped 8 bases and J dropped 0; count of bases not matched to a gene: 10. The CDR3 spells CASGRTGVGMNTEAFF. The DNA for the CDR3 is TGTGCCAGCGGAAGGACAGGGGTCGGAATGAACACTGAAGCTTTCTTT.

The V gene is TRBV5-1, the J gene TRBJ2-1, with TRBD1 matching 9 bases. The V and J ends lost 0 bases and 8 bases, in that order; junction bases with no gene match: 6. Germline values: CDR1 SGHRS, CDR2 YFSETQ. The CDR3 runs 15 residues. The CDR3 spells CASSLAGTGTDEQFF. CDR3 nucleotide sequence: TGCGCCAGCAGCTTGGCAGGGACAGGGACAGATGAGCAGTTCTTC.

This clonotype was seen more than once but under ten times. One junction end disagrees with the germline gene, perhaps due to a read error. The chain employs TRBV7-9 and TRBJ1-2; tentatively, D is TRBD1 (6 bases). This CDR3 region has 15 residues. CDR1 and CDR2 from the germline V gene are SEHNR and FQNEAQ (reference sequence). The CDR3 DNA reads TGTGCCAGCAGTTTAGGAGGGGGGAAAATCTATGGCTACACCTTC. Protein: CASSLGGGKIYGYTF.

This clonotype was observed a few times. V is TRBV9 and J is TRBJ1-2, with TRBD1 as a possible D gene (5 bases). V shed 3 bases and J shed 5 bases, with 11 bases lying between them. The CDR3 runs to 13 residues. CDR1 SGDLS and CDR2 YYNGEE come from the germline V gene. The CDR3 sequence: CASSAGHPYGYTF. DNA for the CDR3: TGTGCCAGCAGCGCTGGACATCCTTATGGCTACACCTTC.

V gene TRBV20-1 combines with J gene TRBJ1-5; TRBD1 is a possible D gene (5 bases). Per germline, CDR1 DFQATT and CDR2 SNEGSKA (reference sequence). The CDR3 spans 15 residues. V was cut by 3 bases and J by 4 bases, with 16 bases left in between. CDR3 coding DNA: TGCAGTGCTAGTCGGGGAGATGGGGGTAATCAGCCCCAGCATTTT. Translation: CSASRGDGGNQPQHF.